The 23 T cell receptor beta chains reported below all come from one sample, sequenced in a study of shared clonotypes between healthy human individuals. The data were produced by immunoSEQ multiplex PCR, yet TCRdb's version contains in-frame clones alone and is incomplete. The repertoire holds around 1.5 million clones, 95% to 99% seen once, with 0.4% to 0.55% in the top ten. The sample was naive CD4+ T cells sorted from blood. The sample's subset: CD45RA+ positively selected. The source of these receptors is a man younger than 45 in good health.

This clone was seen a single time. The V and J genes are TRBV19 and TRBJ2-1; TRBD2 might be the D (6 bases). The CDR3 has 15 residues. Germline V gene sequence: CDR1 LNHDA, CDR2 SQIVND (reference sequence). Trimming took 3 bases from V and 5 from J, leaving 14 bases between them. The CDR3 DNA is TGTGCCAGTAGTATCGCGGGGATAAGAAACAATGAGCAGTTCTTC. Translated, it gives CASSIAGIRNNEQFF.

The chain has TRBV20-1 and TRBJ2-7, with D maybe TRBD2 (5 bases). The CDR3 has 11 amino acids. Trimming stripped 5 bases from V and 6 bases from J, with 11 bases between. The germline V gene encodes CDR1 DFQATT and CDR2 SNEGSKA (reference sequence). The CDR3 loop is CSASFRGEQYF. The DNA for the CDR3 is TGCAGTGCTTCATTCCGGGGCGAGCAGTACTTC.

V and J are TRBV9 and TRBJ1-3, with D maybe TRBD1 (5 bases). Germline loops: CDR1 SGDLS, CDR2 YYNGEE. The CDR3 length is 15 residues. The germline V and J ends were trimmed by 3 bases and 3 bases, with 13 bases remaining between them. DNA of the CDR3: TGTGCCAGCAGCGCGATACCAGGGATTGGAAACACCATATATTTT. Residues: CASSAIPGIGNTIYF.

The chain combines TRBV7-9 with TRBJ2-5; the match to TRBD2 covers 8 bases. The CDR3 has 16 residues. The V segment lost 5 bases and the J segment 4 bases; nucleotides outside the gene matches: 12. CDR1 and CDR2 (germline): SEHNR, FQNEAQ (reference sequence). The CDR3 sequence is CASSLGGSGKSETQYF. The CDR3 DNA follows: TGTGCCAGCAGCCTCGGGGGTAGCGGGAAGTCAGAGACCCAGTACTTC.

The chain employs TRBV18 and TRBJ2-7; D possibly uses TRBD1 or TRBD2 (5 bases each). The CDR3 consists of 15 residues. V was cut by 2 bases and J by 6 bases, with 17 bases left in between. CDR1 and CDR2 from the germline V gene are KGHSH and LQKENI. DNA for the CDR3: TGTGCCAGCTCACCATCCCGGGACCGAGCCTCCGAGCAGTACTTC. Protein sequence: CASSPSRDRASEQYF. The variable domain in full, completed from reference TRBV18 and TRBJ2-7, reads NAGVMQNPRHLVRRRGQEARLRCSPMKGHSHVYWYRQLPEEGLKFMVYLQKENIIDESGMPKERFSAEFPKEGPSILRIQQVVRGDSAAYFCASSPSRDRASEQYFGPGTRLTVT.

This clone has just one count. The chain links TRBV18 to TRBJ1-5; TRBD1 matches at 7 bases. Germline-derived CDR1 and CDR2 are KGHSH and LQKENI. The CDR3 is 14 residues long. Losses at the gene ends were 4 bases for V and 4 bases for J; bases not matched to a gene: 4. Here the CDR3 reads CASSLQGTNQPQHF. CDR3 DNA: TGTGCCAGCTCACTACAGGGGACGAATCAGCCCCAGCATTTT.

The genes are TRBV5-4 and TRBJ2-2; D is perhaps TRBD1 or TRBD2 (5 bases each). Trimming removed 4 bases at V and 1 base at J, with 11 bases between. Germline CDR1 and CDR2: SGHNT and YYREEE (reference sequence). There are 15 residues in the CDR3. CDR3 loop: CASSPGSGNTGELFF. The DNA for the CDR3 is TGTGCCAGCAGCCCAGGGAGCGGGAACACCGGGGAGCTGTTTTTT.

The gene calls are TRBV28 and TRBJ1-2, with D uncertain. CDR1 is MDHEN and CDR2 is SYDVKM in the germline V gene. V was cut by 11 bases and J by 8 bases, with 15 bases left in between. This CDR3 comprises 11 residues. CDR3 in DNA: TGTGCCTCAACGCGAGGATGGGGCTACACCTTC. Amino acid sequence: CASTRGWGYTF.

This clone was detected only once. The CDR3 DNA follows: TGTGCCAGTAGTATACCGGGACTAGCGGGAGCTGAGCAGTTCTTC. It encodes CASSIPGLAGAEQFF. This chain uses TRBV19 with TRBJ2-1; 14 bases fit TRBD2. CDR1 and CDR2 from the germline V gene are LNHDA and SQIVND (reference sequence). Trimming cost V 2 bases and J 9 bases; bases outside gene matches: 3. The CDR3 contains 15 residues.

V and J are TRBV5-4 and TRBJ2-7, with 8 positions matching TRBD2. The CDR3 consists of 17 residues. V was clipped by 0 bases and J by 4 bases; unmatched bases: 12. The germline gives CDR1 SGHNT, CDR2 YYREEE (reference sequence). The CDR3: CASSLGRAGVSIYEQYF. The CDR3, as DNA: TGTGCCAGCAGCTTGGGCCGAGCGGGAGTGAGTATTTACGAGCAGTACTTC.

The chain employs TRBV13 and TRBJ2-1, with TRBD2 identical over 10 bases. Germline CDR1 PRHDT, CDR2 FYEKMQ (reference sequence). The CDR3 covers 14 residues. V lost 4 bases, J lost 9 bases, and 6 bases stayed unmatched. In DNA form, the CDR3 reads TGTGCCAGCAGCTCCTCGGGACTAGCGACTGAGCAGTTCTTC. Translating gives CASSSSGLATEQFF.

A single count supports this clone. This chain uses TRBV18 with TRBJ1-1, with D hard to call. The germline V gene has CDR1 KGHSH and CDR2 LQKENI. Trimming took off 3 bases at V and 3 bases at J, with 8 bases between the two ends. This CDR3 region has 13 residues. CDR3 coding DNA: TGTGCCAGCTCACCTCAGTGGGACACTGAAGCTTTCTTT. Its protein is CASSPQWDTEAFF.

This chain uses TRBV28 with TRBJ2-4; D may be TRBD2 (6 bases). Germline loops: CDR1 MDHEN, CDR2 SYDVKM. The length of the CDR3 is 14 residues. V lost 6 bases and J 4 bases, leaving 13 bases between the germline ends. The CDR3 DNA reads TGTGCCAGCAGGGAGGGGACGAAGAAAAACATTCAGTACTTC. Translation gives CASREGTKKNIQYF.

Of note for this clone: Within the sample, other DNA sequences also encode this same CDR3. The chain employs TRBV28 and TRBJ1-5; 9 positions match TRBD1. The CDR3 sequence is 17 residues long. V shed 1 base, J shed 3 bases, and the junction held 7 bases outside the gene matches. Germline loops: CDR1 MDHEN, CDR2 SYDVKM. DNA for the CDR3: TGTGCCAGCAGTTTATTGTGGGACAGGGTTACCAATCAGCCCCAGCATTTT. The encoded protein is CASSLLWDRVTNQPQHF.

The chain couples TRBV9 to TRBJ2-7, with 7 bases lining up with TRBD1. After removal of 1 base from V and 1 base from J, the junction contained 5 bases not matched to a gene. This CDR3 has 15 residues. From germline, CDR1 is SGDLS and CDR2 YYNGEE. CDR3 in amino acids: CASSVKPDRSYEQYF. CDR3 DNA: TGTGCCAGCAGCGTAAAGCCGGACAGGTCCTACGAGCAGTACTTC.

DNA of the CDR3: TGCAGCGTTGAAGATCTCGGGACAGGGGCCGCCCCTCATGGCTACACCTTC. Encoded protein: CSVEDLGTGAAPHGYTF. The chain combines TRBV29-1 with TRBJ1-2, with TRBD1 matching over 10 bases. The CDR3 covers 17 residues. The germline V gene has CDR1 SQVTM and CDR2 ANQGSEA. V lost 0 bases, J lost 6 bases, and 13 bases stayed unmatched.

This rearrangement joins TRBV18 to TRBJ2-1, with unresolved D. The germline gives CDR1 KGHSH, CDR2 LQKENI. This CDR3 spans 12 amino acids. V was pared by 5 bases and J by 7 bases, with 9 bases between. The CDR3 reads CASSIARNEQFF. The CDR3 nucleotides are TGTGCCAGCTCAATTGCTCGGAATGAGCAGTTCTTC.

A remark on this clone: The sample holds other DNA sequences that translate to the same CDR3. The chain has TRBV9 and TRBJ2-1; D is ambiguous. Trimming took off 0 bases at V and 2 bases at J, with 9 bases between the two ends. Germline assignment: CDR1 SGDLS and CDR2 YYNGEE. The CDR3 loop spans 15 amino acids. The CDR3: CASSVVAETYNEQFF. The CDR3 coding sequence is TGTGCCAGCAGCGTAGTTGCGGAAACCTACAATGAGCAGTTCTTC. Variable domain in full (rest from reference TRBV9 and TRBJ2-1): DSGVTQTPKHLITATGQRVTLRCSPRSGDLSVYWYQQSLDQGLQFLIQYYNGEERAKGNILERFSAQQFPDLHSELNLSSLELGDSALYFCASSVVAETYNEQFFGPGTRLTVL.

This rearrangement joins TRBV29-1 to TRBJ1-4; a weak D match, TRBD1 (5 bases). The CDR3 sequence is 15 residues long. Germline V CDR1 and CDR2: SQVTM, ANQGSEA. Trimming stripped 2 bases from V and 8 bases from J, with 18 bases between. This CDR3 reads CSVETRVGASEKLFF. The CDR3 bases are TGCAGCGTTGAAACCAGGGTTGGCGCAAGCGAAAAACTGTTTTTT. The complete variable domain, with remaining parts taken from reference TRBV29-1 and TRBJ1-4, reads SAVISQKPSRDICQRGTSLTIQCQVDSQVTMMFWYRQQPGQSLTLIATANQGSEATYESGFVIDKFPISRPNLTFSTLTVSNMSPEDSSIYLCSVETRVGASEKLFFGSGTQLSVL.

The chain employs TRBV5-8 and TRBJ1-5; D call uncertain. The length of the CDR3 is 15 residues. V was trimmed by 3 bases and J by 4 bases, leaving 14 bases between them. CDR1 is SGHTS, CDR2 YDEGEE, per germline. The CDR3: CASSSRPRANQPQHF. CDR3 DNA: TGTGCCAGCAGCTCCAGGCCTCGAGCGAATCAGCCCCAGCATTTT.

The rearrangement links TRBV11-3 to TRBJ2-7; the D call may be TRBD1 or TRBD2 (5 bases each). The CDR3 sequence is 15 residues long. V lost 1 base to trimming and J lost 2 bases, with 12 bases between them. Germline CDR1 reads SGHNT; CDR2 reads YENEEA. The CDR3 loop reads CASSLVFGTAYEQYF. CDR3 in DNA: TGTGCCAGCAGCTTAGTGTTCGGGACCGCCTACGAGCAGTACTTC.

V gene TRBV9 combines with J gene TRBJ1-1; TRBD1 is a possible D gene (6 bases). The CDR3 extends over 16 amino acids. Between the trimmed V and J ends, which lost 0 bases and 3 bases, there was a span of 15 bases. CDR1 SGDLS and CDR2 YYNGEE come from the germline V gene. CDR3 protein: CASSVGWGLDHTEAFF. DNA for the CDR3: TGTGCCAGCAGCGTAGGGTGGGGGCTCGATCACACTGAAGCTTTCTTT.

This chain connects TRBV28 to TRBJ1-1; D call uncertain. Trimming took off 5 bases at V and 1 base at J, with 11 bases between the two ends. Germline-derived CDR1 and CDR2 are MDHEN and SYDVKM. There are 14 residues in the CDR3. In DNA, the CDR3 is TGTGCCAGCAGTCCCCCCACGAGGAACACTGAAGCTTTCTTT. It yields the protein CASSPPTRNTEAFF.